This T cell receptor (beta chain) is from a study of cytomegalovirus exposure and HLA in healthy donors. About this clone itself: Its specificity is unknown.

Whole-study results and caveats: Analysis was carried out at a later point, and it linked a missense DCLRE1C variant to TCR beta V- and J-gene trimming. Upon later analysis, HLA-associated TCR beta chains proved more clonally expanded than other, equally common chains.

PCR was performed using 60 Vbeta and 13 Jbeta primers. The repertoire was sequenced with immunoSEQ multiplex PCR; TCRdb's copy has only in-frame clones and lacks some. The sample has 75,000 to 100,000 clones, around 77% seen once; the top ten hold 3% to 3.5%. The specimen sequenced was PBMCs. The TCR originated in a man aged 35-49 years in good health and CMV-seronegative.

The CDR3 DNA reads as TGTGCCAGTAGTCCTTACACTAGCGGGGCCTACAATGAGCAGTTCTTC. Protein product: CASSPYTSGAYNEQFF. V usage is TRBV19 and J usage is TRBJ2-1; 10 positions agree with TRBD2. Trimming removed 5 bases from V and 2 bases from J; junction bases left unmatched: 6. This CDR3 comprises 16 residues. Germline V gene data show CDR1 as LNHDA and CDR2 as SQIVND (reference sequence).